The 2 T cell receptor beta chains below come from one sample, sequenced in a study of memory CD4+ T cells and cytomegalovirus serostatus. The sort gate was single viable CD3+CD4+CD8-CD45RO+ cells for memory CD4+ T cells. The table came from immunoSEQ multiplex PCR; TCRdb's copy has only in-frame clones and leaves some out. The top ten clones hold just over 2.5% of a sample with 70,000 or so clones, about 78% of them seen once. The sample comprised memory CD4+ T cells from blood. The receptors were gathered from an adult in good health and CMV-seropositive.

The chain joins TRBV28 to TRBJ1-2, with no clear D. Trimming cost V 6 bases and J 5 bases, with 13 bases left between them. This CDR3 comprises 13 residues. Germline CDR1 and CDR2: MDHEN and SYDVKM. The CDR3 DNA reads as TGTGCCAGCAGGCTGGGCGGGGAATATGGCTACACCTTC. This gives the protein CASRLGGEYGYTF.

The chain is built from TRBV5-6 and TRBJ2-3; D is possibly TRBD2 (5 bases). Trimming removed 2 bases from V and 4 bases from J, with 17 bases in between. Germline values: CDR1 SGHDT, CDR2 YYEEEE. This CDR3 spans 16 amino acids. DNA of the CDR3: TGTGCCAGCAGCTTTTTGGACTCCCGTGCCGCAGATACGCAGTATTTT. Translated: CASSFLDSRAADTQYF.